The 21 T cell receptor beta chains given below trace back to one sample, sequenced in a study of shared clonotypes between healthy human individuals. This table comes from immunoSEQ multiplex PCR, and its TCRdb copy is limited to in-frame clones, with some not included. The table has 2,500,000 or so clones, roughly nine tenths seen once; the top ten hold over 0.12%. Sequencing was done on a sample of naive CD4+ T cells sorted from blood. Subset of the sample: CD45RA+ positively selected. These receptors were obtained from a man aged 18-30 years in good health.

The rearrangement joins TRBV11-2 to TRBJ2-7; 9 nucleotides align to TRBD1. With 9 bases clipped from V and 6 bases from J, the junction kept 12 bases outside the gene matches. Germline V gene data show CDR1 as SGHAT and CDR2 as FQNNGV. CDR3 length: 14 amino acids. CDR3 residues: CASSRDRVEGEQYF. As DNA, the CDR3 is TGTGCCAGTAGCCGGGACAGGGTTGAGGGCGAGCAGTACTTC.

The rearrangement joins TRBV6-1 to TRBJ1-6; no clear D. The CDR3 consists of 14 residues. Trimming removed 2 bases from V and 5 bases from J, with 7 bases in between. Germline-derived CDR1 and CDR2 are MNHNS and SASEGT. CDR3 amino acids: CASSESPDNSPLHF. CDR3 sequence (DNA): TGTGCCAGCAGTGAAAGCCCCGATAATTCACCCCTCCACTTT.

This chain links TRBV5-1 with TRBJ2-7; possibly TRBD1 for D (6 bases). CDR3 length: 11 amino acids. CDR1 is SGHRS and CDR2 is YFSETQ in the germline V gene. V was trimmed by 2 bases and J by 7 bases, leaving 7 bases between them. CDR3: CASSFRGEQYF. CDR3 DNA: TGCGCCAGCAGCTTCAGGGGAGAGCAGTACTTC.

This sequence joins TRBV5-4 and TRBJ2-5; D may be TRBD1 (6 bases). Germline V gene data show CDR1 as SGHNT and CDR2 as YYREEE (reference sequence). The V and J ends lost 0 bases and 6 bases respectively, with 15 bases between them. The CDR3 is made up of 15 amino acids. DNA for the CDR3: TGTGCCAGCAGCTTGGGAGGGGACACGCAACAGACCCAGTACTTC. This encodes CASSLGGDTQQTQYF.

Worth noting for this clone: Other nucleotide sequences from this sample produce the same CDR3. CDR3 protein: CASSSGQMNTEAFF. The CDR3, as DNA: TGTGCCAGCAGCTCAGGACAGATGAACACTGAAGCTTTCTTT. This chain connects TRBV5-4 to TRBJ1-1; D is perhaps TRBD1 (6 bases). CDR1 is SGHNT, CDR2 YYREEE, per germline (reference sequence). V was trimmed by 3 bases and J by 0 bases, leaving 9 bases between them. CDR3 length equals 14 residues.

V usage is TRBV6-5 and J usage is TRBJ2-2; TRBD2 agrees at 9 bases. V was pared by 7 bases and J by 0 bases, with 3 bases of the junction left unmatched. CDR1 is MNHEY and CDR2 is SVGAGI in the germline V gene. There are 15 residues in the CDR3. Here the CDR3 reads CASNLAGANTGELFF. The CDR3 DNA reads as TGTGCCAGCAATTTAGCGGGGGCGAACACCGGGGAGCTGTTTTTT.

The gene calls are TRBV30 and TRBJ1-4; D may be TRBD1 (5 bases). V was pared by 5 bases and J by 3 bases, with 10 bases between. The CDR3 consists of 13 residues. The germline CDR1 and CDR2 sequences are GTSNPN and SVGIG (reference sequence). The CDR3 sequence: CAWLTESNEKLFF. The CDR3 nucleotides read TGTGCCTGGTTGACAGAATCTAATGAAAAACTGTTTTTT.

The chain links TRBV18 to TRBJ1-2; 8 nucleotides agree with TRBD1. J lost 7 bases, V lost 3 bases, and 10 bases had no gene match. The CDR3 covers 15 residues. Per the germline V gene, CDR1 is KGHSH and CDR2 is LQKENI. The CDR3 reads CASSPGTGSDGGYTF. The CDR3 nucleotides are TGTGCCAGCTCACCGGGGACAGGATCAGACGGTGGCTACACCTTC. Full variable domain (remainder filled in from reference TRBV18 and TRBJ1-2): NAGVMQNPRHLVRRRGQEARLRCSPMKGHSHVYWYRQLPEEGLKFMVYLQKENIIDESGMPKERFSAEFPKEGPSILRIQQVVRGDSAAYFCASSPGTGSDGGYTFGSGTRLTVV.

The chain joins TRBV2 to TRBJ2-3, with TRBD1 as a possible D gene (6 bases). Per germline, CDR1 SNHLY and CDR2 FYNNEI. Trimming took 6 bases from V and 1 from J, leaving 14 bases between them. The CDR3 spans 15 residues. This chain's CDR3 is CASRRDTLGTDTQYF. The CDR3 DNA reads TGTGCCAGCAGGAGGGACACTTTGGGCACAGATACGCAGTATTTT.

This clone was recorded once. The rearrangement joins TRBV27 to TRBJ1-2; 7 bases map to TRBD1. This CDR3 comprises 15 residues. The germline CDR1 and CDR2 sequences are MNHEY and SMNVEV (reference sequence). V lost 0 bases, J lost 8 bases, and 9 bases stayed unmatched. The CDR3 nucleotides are TGTGCCAGCAGTTTATCTGGGACAGCCTCTATGGGCTACACCTTC. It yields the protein CASSLSGTASMGYTF.

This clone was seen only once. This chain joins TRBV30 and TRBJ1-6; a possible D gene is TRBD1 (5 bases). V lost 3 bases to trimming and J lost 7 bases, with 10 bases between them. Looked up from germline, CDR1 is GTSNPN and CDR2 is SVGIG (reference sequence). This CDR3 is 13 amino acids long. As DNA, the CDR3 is TGTGCCTGGAGGGGGGGTGGGAATTCACCCCTCCACTTT. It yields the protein CAWRGGGNSPLHF.

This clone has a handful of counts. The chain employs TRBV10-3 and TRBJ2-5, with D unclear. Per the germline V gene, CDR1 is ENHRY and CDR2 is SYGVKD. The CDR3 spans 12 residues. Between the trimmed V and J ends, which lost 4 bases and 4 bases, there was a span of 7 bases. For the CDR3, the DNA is TGTGCCATCAGTGCGGAGAGAGAGACCCAGTACTTC. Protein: CAISAERETQYF.

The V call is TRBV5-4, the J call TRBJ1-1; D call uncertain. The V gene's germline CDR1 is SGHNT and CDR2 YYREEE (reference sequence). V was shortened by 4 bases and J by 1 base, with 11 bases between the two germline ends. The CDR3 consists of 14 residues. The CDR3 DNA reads TGTGCCAGCAGCCCAGACATGGGGAACACTGAAGCTTTCTTT. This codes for CASSPDMGNTEAFF.

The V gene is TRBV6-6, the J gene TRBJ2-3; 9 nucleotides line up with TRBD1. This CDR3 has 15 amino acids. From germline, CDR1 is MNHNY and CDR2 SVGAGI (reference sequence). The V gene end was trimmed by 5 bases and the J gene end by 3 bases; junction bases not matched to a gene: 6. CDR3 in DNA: TGTGCCAGCAGTACATTCGGGACAGGGACAGATACGCAGTATTTT. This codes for CASSTFGTGTDTQYF.

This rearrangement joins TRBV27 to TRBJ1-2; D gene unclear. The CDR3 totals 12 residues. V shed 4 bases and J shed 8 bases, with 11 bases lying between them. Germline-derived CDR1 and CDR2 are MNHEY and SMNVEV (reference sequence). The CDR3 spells CASSSTMGGYTF. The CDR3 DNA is TGTGCCAGCAGTTCTACAATGGGGGGCTACACCTTC.

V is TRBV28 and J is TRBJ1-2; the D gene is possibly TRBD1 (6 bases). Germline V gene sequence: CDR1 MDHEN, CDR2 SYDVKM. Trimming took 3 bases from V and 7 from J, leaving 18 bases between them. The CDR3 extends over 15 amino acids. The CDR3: CASSFLTQGEVGYTF. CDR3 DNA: TGTGCCAGCAGTTTTCTCACACAGGGAGAAGTTGGCTACACCTTC.

The CDR3 loop reads CASGQMNTGELFF. The CDR3 coding sequence is TGTGCCTCGGGGCAGATGAACACCGGGGAGCTGTTTTTT. The rearrangement joins TRBV10-3 to TRBJ2-2; D possibly matches TRBD1 or TRBD2 (5 bases each). This CDR3 comprises 13 residues. The V end lost 11 bases, the J end lost 1 base, and 11 bases lay between the germline ends. From germline, CDR1 is ENHRY and CDR2 SYGVKD.

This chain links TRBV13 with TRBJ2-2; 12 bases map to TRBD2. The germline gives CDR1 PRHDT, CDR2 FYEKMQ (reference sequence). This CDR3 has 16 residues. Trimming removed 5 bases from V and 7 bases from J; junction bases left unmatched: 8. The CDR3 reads CASSTKTSGRGGELFF. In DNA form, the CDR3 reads TGTGCCAGCAGCACCAAGACTAGCGGGAGAGGCGGGGAGCTGTTTTTT.

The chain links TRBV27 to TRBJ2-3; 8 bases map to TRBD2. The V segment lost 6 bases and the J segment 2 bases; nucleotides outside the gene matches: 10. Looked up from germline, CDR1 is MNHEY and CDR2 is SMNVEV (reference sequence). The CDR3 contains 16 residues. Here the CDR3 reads CASSLNAGGYTDTQYF. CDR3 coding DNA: TGTGCCAGCAGCCTAAATGCGGGGGGTTACACAGATACGCAGTATTTT.

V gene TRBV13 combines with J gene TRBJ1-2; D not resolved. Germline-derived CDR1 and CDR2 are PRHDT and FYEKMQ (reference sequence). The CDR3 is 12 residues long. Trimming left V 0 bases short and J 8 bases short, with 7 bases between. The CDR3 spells CASSLGLHGYTF. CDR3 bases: TGTGCCAGCAGCTTAGGCCTTCACGGCTACACCTTC. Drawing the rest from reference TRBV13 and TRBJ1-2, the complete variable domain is AAGVIQSPRHLIKEKRETATLKCYPIPRHDTVYWYQQGPGQDPQFLISFYEKMQSDKGSIPDRFSAQQFSDYHSELNMSSLELGDSALYFCASSLGLHGYTFGSGTRLTVV.

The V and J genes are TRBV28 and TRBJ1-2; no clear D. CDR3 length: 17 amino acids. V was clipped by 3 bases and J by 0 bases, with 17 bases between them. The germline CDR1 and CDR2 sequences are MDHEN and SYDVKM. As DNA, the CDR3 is TGTGCCAGCAGTTTGGGAGCAGCGGCCCCCACTAACTATGGCTACACCTTC. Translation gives CASSLGAAAPTNYGYTF.